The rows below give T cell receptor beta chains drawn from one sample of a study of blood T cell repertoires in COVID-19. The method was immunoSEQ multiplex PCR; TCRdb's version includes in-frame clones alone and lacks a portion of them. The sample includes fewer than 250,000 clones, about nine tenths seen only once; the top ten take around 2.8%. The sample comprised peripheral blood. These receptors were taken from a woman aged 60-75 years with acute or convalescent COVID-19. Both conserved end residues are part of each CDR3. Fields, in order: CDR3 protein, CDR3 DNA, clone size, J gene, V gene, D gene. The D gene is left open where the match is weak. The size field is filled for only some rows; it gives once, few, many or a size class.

cdr3_aa: CASSFSGTSGPYNEQFF
cdr3_nt: TGTGCCAGCAGCTTTTCCGGGACTAGCGGACCCTACAATGAGCAGTTCTTC
clone_size: -
j_call: TRBJ2-1
v_call: TRBV28
d_call: TRBD2

cdr3_aa: CASSSDRGLYNEQFF
cdr3_nt: TGTGCCAGCAGCTCGGACAGGGGTCTCTACAATGAGCAGTTCTTC
clone_size: -
j_call: TRBJ2-1
v_call: TRBV7-2
d_call: TRBD1

cdr3_aa: CASSPMGQVSSYEQYF
cdr3_nt: TGTGCCAGCAGCCCGATGGGACAGGTCAGCTCCTACGAGCAGTACTTC
clone_size: -
j_call: TRBJ2-7
v_call: TRBV7-3
d_call: TRBD1

cdr3_aa: CASRREASYQETQYF
cdr3_nt: TGTGCCAGCAGGCGGGAGGCCTCGTACCAAGAGACCCAGTACTTC
clone_size: -
j_call: TRBJ2-5
v_call: TRBV7-2
d_call: TRBD2

cdr3_aa: CASNRQGAYNEQFF
cdr3_nt: TGTGCCAGTAACCGACAGGGGGCGTACAATGAGCAGTTCTTC
clone_size: -
j_call: TRBJ2-1
v_call: TRBV19
d_call: TRBD1

cdr3_aa: CASSFRTGLPSTDTQYF
cdr3_nt: TGTGCCAGCAGCTTTAGGACAGGTCTTCCTAGCACAGATACGCAGTATTTT
clone_size: -
j_call: TRBJ2-3
v_call: TRBV7-8
d_call: TRBD1

cdr3_aa: CASEWTDKNTEAFF
cdr3_nt: TGTGCCAGCGAGTGGACAGATAAGAACACTGAAGCTTTCTTT
clone_size: -
j_call: TRBJ1-1
v_call: TRBV6-6
d_call: -

cdr3_aa: CASRIYPNNEQFF
cdr3_nt: TGTGCCAGCAGAATCTACCCCAACAATGAGCAGTTCTTC
clone_size: -
j_call: TRBJ2-1
v_call: TRBV28
d_call: -

cdr3_aa: CASSAERSKDYGYTF
cdr3_nt: TGTGCCAGCAGCGCTGAGAGATCTAAAGACTATGGCTACACCTTC
clone_size: few
j_call: TRBJ1-2
v_call: TRBV7-8
d_call: -

cdr3_aa: CASSPWRGDPDTQYF
cdr3_nt: TGTGCCAGCAGCCCTTGGCGGGGGGACCCAGATACGCAGTATTTT
clone_size: -
j_call: TRBJ2-3
v_call: TRBV9
d_call: TRBD2

cdr3_aa: CASSTGTGGLETQYF
cdr3_nt: TGTGCCAGCAGCACCGGGACAGGGGGCCTGGAGACCCAGTACTTC
clone_size: -
j_call: TRBJ2-5
v_call: TRBV3-1/TRBV3-2
d_call: TRBD1

cdr3_aa: CAWTGGAPYGYTF
cdr3_nt: TGTGCCTGGACGGGGGGGGCGCCGTATGGCTACACCTTC
clone_size: -
j_call: TRBJ1-2
v_call: TRBV30
d_call: -

cdr3_aa: CASSGRDRGINEQYF
cdr3_nt: TGTGCCAGCAGCGGCCGGGACAGGGGAATCAACGAGCAGTACTTC
clone_size: -
j_call: TRBJ2-7
v_call: TRBV5-4
d_call: TRBD1

cdr3_aa: CASSTFSGRGNEQFF
cdr3_nt: TGTGCCAGTAGTACATTTAGCGGGAGGGGCAATGAGCAGTTCTTC
clone_size: -
j_call: TRBJ2-1
v_call: TRBV19
d_call: TRBD2

cdr3_aa: CASSFQGTSNQPQHF
cdr3_nt: TGTGCCAGCAGCTTCCAGGGAACAAGCAATCAGCCCCAGCATTTT
clone_size: -
j_call: TRBJ1-5
v_call: TRBV7-9
d_call: -

cdr3_aa: CAWRGDNPNQPQHF
cdr3_nt: TGTGCCTGGAGGGGGGACAATCCAAATCAGCCCCAGCATTTT
clone_size: -
j_call: TRBJ1-5
v_call: TRBV30
d_call: -

cdr3_aa: CASSPPEGWGAFF
cdr3_nt: TGTGCCAGCAGCCCTCCCGAGGGTTGGGGAGCTTTCTTT
clone_size: -
j_call: TRBJ1-1
v_call: TRBV25-1
d_call: -

cdr3_aa: CAISERTVTTEAFF
cdr3_nt: TGTGCCATCAGTGAACGGACAGTTACCACTGAAGCTTTCTTT
clone_size: -
j_call: TRBJ1-1
v_call: TRBV10-3
d_call: -

cdr3_aa: CASRKLAGGTDTQYF
cdr3_nt: TGCGCCAGCAGGAAACTAGCGGGAGGGACAGATACGCAGTATTTT
clone_size: few
j_call: TRBJ2-3
v_call: TRBV5-1
d_call: TRBD2

cdr3_aa: CASSLRTRRAEAFF
cdr3_nt: TGTGCCAGCAGCCTTCGGACCAGGAGGGCTGAAGCTTTCTTT
clone_size: -
j_call: TRBJ1-1
v_call: TRBV3-1/TRBV3-2
d_call: -

cdr3_aa: CASSWGVNTEAFF
cdr3_nt: TGTGCCAGCAGTTGGGGAGTGAACACTGAAGCTTTCTTT
clone_size: -
j_call: TRBJ1-1
v_call: TRBV28
d_call: -

cdr3_aa: CASSLGEGTYGYTF
cdr3_nt: TGCGCCAGCAGCTTGGGGGAGGGCACCTATGGCTACACCTTC
clone_size: -
j_call: TRBJ1-2
v_call: TRBV5-1
d_call: -

cdr3_aa: CASSASSGDGAKNIQYF
cdr3_nt: TGTGCCAGCAGCGCCTCTTCAGGGGACGGAGCCAAAAACATTCAGTACTTC
clone_size: -
j_call: TRBJ2-4
v_call: TRBV27
d_call: -

cdr3_aa: CASSLGGGYSYNEQFF
cdr3_nt: TGTGCCAGCAGCTTAGGGGGGGGTTACTCCTACAATGAGCAGTTCTTC
clone_size: -
j_call: TRBJ2-1
v_call: TRBV11-2
d_call: TRBD2

cdr3_aa: CAIRGRGLGEQFF
cdr3_nt: TGTGCCATTAGGGGGAGAGGTTTAGGGGAGCAGTTCTTC
clone_size: -
j_call: TRBJ2-1
v_call: TRBV19
d_call: -

cdr3_aa: CASGGQGSSPLHF
cdr3_nt: TGTGCCAGCGGGGGACAGGGTTCCTCACCCCTCCACTTT
clone_size: once
j_call: TRBJ1-6
v_call: TRBV12-3/TRBV12-4
d_call: TRBD1

cdr3_aa: CASSLWELTDTQYF
cdr3_nt: TGTGCCAGCAGCTTATGGGAGCTCACAGATACGCAGTATTTT
clone_size: -
j_call: TRBJ2-3
v_call: TRBV7-8
d_call: -

cdr3_aa: CASSLGPSGSSTDTQYF
cdr3_nt: TGCGCCAGCAGCCTTGGTCCTAGCGGGAGTAGCACAGATACGCAGTATTTT
clone_size: -
j_call: TRBJ2-3
v_call: TRBV5-1
d_call: TRBD2

cdr3_aa: CASRTGTGANYGYTF
cdr3_nt: TGTGCCAGCAGGACCGGGACAGGGGCTAACTATGGCTACACCTTC
clone_size: -
j_call: TRBJ1-2
v_call: TRBV5-5
d_call: TRBD1

cdr3_aa: CASSPPANGQPQHF
cdr3_nt: TGTGCCAGCTCACCACCAGCTAACGGGCAGCCCCAGCATTTT
clone_size: -
j_call: TRBJ1-5
v_call: TRBV18
d_call: -

cdr3_aa: CASSQSGQGSNQPQHF
cdr3_nt: TGTGCCAGCAGCCAATCGGGACAGGGGAGCAATCAGCCCCAGCATTTT
clone_size: once
j_call: TRBJ1-5
v_call: TRBV4-2
d_call: TRBD1

cdr3_aa: CASRKDRVDEKLFF
cdr3_nt: TGTGCCAGCCGCAAGGACAGGGTGGATGAAAAACTGTTTTTT
clone_size: -
j_call: TRBJ1-4
v_call: TRBV27
d_call: TRBD1

cdr3_aa: CASSLGTSGRYEQYF
cdr3_nt: TGTGCCAGCAGCCTCGGGACTAGCGGGAGGTACGAGCAGTACTTC
clone_size: -
j_call: TRBJ2-7
v_call: TRBV3-1/TRBV3-2
d_call: TRBD2

cdr3_aa: CASSPFPGQGTYEQYF
cdr3_nt: TGTGCCAGCTCACCATTCCCCGGACAGGGAACCTACGAGCAGTACTTC
clone_size: once
j_call: TRBJ2-7
v_call: TRBV18
d_call: TRBD1

cdr3_aa: CASSRGTIYNEQFF
cdr3_nt: TGTGCCAGTAGCCGCGGGACTATCTACAATGAGCAGTTCTTC
clone_size: -
j_call: TRBJ2-1
v_call: TRBV19
d_call: TRBD2

cdr3_aa: CAWSGQLMNSPLHF
cdr3_nt: TGTGCCTGGAGTGGACAGTTGATGAATTCACCCCTCCACTTT
clone_size: once
j_call: TRBJ1-6
v_call: TRBV30
d_call: -

cdr3_aa: CASSVITGGGKNIQYF
cdr3_nt: TGTGCCAGCAGCGTCATCACAGGGGGCGGCAAAAACATTCAGTACTTC
clone_size: -
j_call: TRBJ2-4
v_call: TRBV11-2
d_call: TRBD1

cdr3_aa: CSVAGGNTIYF
cdr3_nt: TGCAGCGTTGCAGGGGGGAACACCATATATTTT
clone_size: -
j_call: TRBJ1-3
v_call: TRBV29-1
d_call: TRBD1

cdr3_aa: CASSYSKARLNSPLHF
cdr3_nt: TGTGCCAGCAGTTACTCGAAAGCGAGGCTAAATTCACCCCTCCACTTT
clone_size: -
j_call: TRBJ1-6
v_call: TRBV6-5
d_call: -

cdr3_aa: CASSLEASGSSGELFF
cdr3_nt: TGCGCCAGCAGCTTGGAGGCTAGCGGGAGTTCCGGGGAGCTGTTTTTT
clone_size: -
j_call: TRBJ2-2
v_call: TRBV5-1
d_call: TRBD2

cdr3_aa: CASSTTGFSAFF
cdr3_nt: TGCGCCAGCAGTACTACAGGGTTCTCAGCTTTCTTT
clone_size: -
j_call: TRBJ1-1
v_call: TRBV5-1
d_call: -

cdr3_aa: CASSLGTGPYNEQFF
cdr3_nt: TGTGCCAGCAGTTTAGGCACAGGACCCTACAATGAGCAGTTCTTC
clone_size: -
j_call: TRBJ2-1
v_call: TRBV28
d_call: -

cdr3_aa: CASSFRGAGAYEQYF
cdr3_nt: TGTGCCAGCAGTTTCCGAGGAGCGGGAGCCTACGAGCAGTACTTC
clone_size: -
j_call: TRBJ2-7
v_call: TRBV28
d_call: TRBD2

cdr3_aa: CASSPDRANYGYTF
cdr3_nt: TGCGCCAGCAGCCCGGACAGGGCTAACTATGGCTACACCTTC
clone_size: -
j_call: TRBJ1-2
v_call: TRBV10-1
d_call: TRBD1

cdr3_aa: CASSLSRTLDTQYF
cdr3_nt: TGTGCCAGCAGCTTATCCCGGACTCTAGATACGCAGTATTTT
clone_size: -
j_call: TRBJ2-3
v_call: TRBV11-3
d_call: -

cdr3_aa: CASSLVSQGATGNTIYF
cdr3_nt: TGCGCCAGCAGCTTGGTGTCACAGGGGGCCACTGGAAACACCATATATTTT
clone_size: -
j_call: TRBJ1-3
v_call: TRBV5-1
d_call: TRBD1

cdr3_aa: CASTPPQGLNTEAFF
cdr3_nt: TGTGCCAGCACCCCGCCCCAGGGTCTTAACACTGAAGCTTTCTTT
clone_size: -
j_call: TRBJ1-1
v_call: TRBV6-5
d_call: -